These 5 T cell receptor beta chains came from one sample sequenced in a study of T-cell memory formation after mild COVID-19. TCRdb recomputed calls from the 5' RACE reads with MiXCR, one row per CDR3 protein. The sample gives around 390,000 distinct CDR3 sequences, roughly 15% of which show up once; roughly 21% is in the top ten. Sequencing used PBMCs or a T cell subset sorted from them (not recorded which). The receptor source for this set is a man between 18 and 29 years old who had mild COVID-19 (a few samples of this study predate the infection). Cell type and time point are not known.

The rearrangement uses TRBV4-3 and TRBJ2-1; tentative D call: TRBD2 (5 bases). V gave up 5 bases and J gave up 3 bases, with 14 bases separating them. The CDR3 length is 15 residues. Germline CDR1 is LGHNA and CDR2 is YSLEER. CDR3 nucleotides: TGCGCCAGCAGCGAAGGGAGAGGTAACTACAATGAGCAGTTCTTC. Protein product: CASSEGRGNYNEQFF.

This chain links TRBV5-6 with TRBJ2-1; TRBD2 agrees at 9 bases. The CDR3 totals 14 residues. The V segment lost 4 bases and the J segment 5 bases; nucleotides outside the gene matches: 4. CDR1 and CDR2 (germline): SGHDT, YYEEEE. CDR3: CASSGRLADNEQFF. The CDR3 DNA reads as TGTGCCAGCAGCGGCCGACTAGCGGACAATGAGCAGTTCTTC.

This clonotype was counted many times. The CDR3: CASILRTGKAREQYV. As DNA, the CDR3 is TGCGCCAGCATACTACGGACAGGGAAAGCGCGCGAGCAGTACGTC. The V and J genes are TRBV23-1 and TRBJ2-7; TRBD1 aligns across 8 bases. TRBV23-1 is an ORF, with its function uncertain. The CDR3 is 15 residues long. V shed 7 bases, J shed 6 bases, and the junction held 14 bases outside the gene matches.

The genes are TRBV20-1 and TRBJ2-3, with D possibly being TRBD2 (5 bases). Trimming removed 0 bases at V and 3 bases at J, with 7 bases between. Germline CDR1 is DFQATT and CDR2 is SNEGSKA (reference sequence). CDR3 length equals 13 residues. The CDR3 protein is CSARESGTDTQYF. As DNA, the CDR3 is TGCAGTGCTAGAGAATCGGGAACAGATACGCAGTATTTT.

This clonotype was seen at least ten times. This chain connects TRBV2 to TRBJ2-7; D is uncertain. Trimming stripped 4 bases from V and 0 bases from J, with 13 bases between. The CDR3 is made up of 15 amino acids. The germline V gene encodes CDR1 SNHLY and CDR2 FYNNEI. The CDR3 bases are TGTGCCAGCAGTGCGACGCTCCTGCGCTCCTACGAGCAGTACTTC. This translates into CASSATLLRSYEQYF.